The text below deals with one T cell receptor (beta chain). There are a few counts of this clonotype. No cognate antigen has been identified for it. Base-call qualities are not available, and no considerably larger clone is one nucleotide away. Taken from cysteine to phenylalanine, the CDR3 has 16 residues. Kept here is only the CDR3 DNA, which spans 48 bases and is read in frame from base 1. Trimmed from V: 0 bases; trimmed from J: 5 bases; junction bases lacking a gene match: 5. As encoded in the germline V gene (reference sequence), CDR1 is LNHNV while CDR2 is YYDKDF. This sample was taken from a study of T-cell reconstitution after alpha-beta-depleted transplantation in children (TCRdb year 2016). A note on the overall study: The study quantitatively tracked T-cell immune reconstitution after TCRalphabeta/CD19-depleted allogeneic hematopoietic cell transplantation in children using TCR repertoire profiling.

Library construction relied on PCR. The sequencer was an Illumina HiSeq 2500. TCR library preparation used molecular barcoding, with unique molecular identifiers applied to normalize quantification of the TCRbeta repertoire. Using fastp at Q25 and MiXCR, TCRdb reprocessed the public reads and kept productive beta chains. Each entry is one CDR3 protein sequence, shown with its most common DNA and genes. Here the sample has roughly 500,000 distinct CDR3 sequences; over 25% occur a single time. The ten largest clones represent approximately 2.3% of the sample. The chain was built from TRBV15 and TRBJ2-2; 8 middle bases align to TRBD2. The sequence was collected from a human donor who donated a stem cell graft to a child with aplastic anemia. This specimen was PBMCs from the stem cell graft donor, taken from the stem cell graft. The sequenced DNA: TGTGCCACCAGCAGAGAAGCGGGAGTGCGAACCGGGGAGCTGTTTTTT. This encodes CATSREAGVRTGELFF.